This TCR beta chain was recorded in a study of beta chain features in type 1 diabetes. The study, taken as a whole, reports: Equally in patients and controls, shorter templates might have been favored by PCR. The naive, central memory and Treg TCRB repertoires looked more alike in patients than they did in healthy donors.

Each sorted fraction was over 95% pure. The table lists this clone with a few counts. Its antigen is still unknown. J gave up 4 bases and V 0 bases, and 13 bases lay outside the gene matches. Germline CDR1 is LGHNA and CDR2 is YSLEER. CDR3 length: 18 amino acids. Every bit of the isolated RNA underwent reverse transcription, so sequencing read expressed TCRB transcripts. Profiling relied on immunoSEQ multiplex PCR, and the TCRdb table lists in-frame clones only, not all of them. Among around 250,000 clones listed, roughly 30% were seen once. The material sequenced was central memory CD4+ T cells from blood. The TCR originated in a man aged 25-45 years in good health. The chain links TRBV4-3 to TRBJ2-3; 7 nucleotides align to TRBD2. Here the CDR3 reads CASSQELGGRALPDTQYF. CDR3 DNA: TGCGCCAGCAGCCAAGAACTCGGGGGGAGGGCCCTCCCAGATACGCAGTATTTT.